The clone carrying this T cell receptor beta chain was seen a few times. Antigen: not known. Deletions cut 2 bases from V and 5 bases from J, with 9 bases between. Germline V gene data show CDR1 as SEHNR and CDR2 as FQNEAQ (reference sequence). CDR3 length equals 13 residues. This sample was included in a study of blood T cells in healthy people across ages. Overall study findings and caveats: When set beside aged donors, long-lived donors presented more naive CD4+ cells and higher diversity.

Combining a sample-barcoded 5' primer with a J-beta primer mix, a second PCR ran for about 7 to 11 cycles. TCRdb re-analysed the 5' RACE reads in MiXCR, keeping a single row per CDR3 protein. The sample carries hundreds of thousands of distinct CDR3 sequences, around 43% recorded once. Sequenced: blood. The receptor was isolated from a man between 60 and 75 years old in good health. The chain joins TRBV7-9 to TRBJ2-5; a weak D match, TRBD2 (6 bases). The CDR3 DNA sequence: TGTGCCAGCAGCTTACTAGCGAAGGAGACCCAGTACTTC. Protein sequence: CASSLLAKETQYF.